This T cell receptor beta chain comes out of a study of Ad26.COV2.S vaccination and SARS-CoV-2 variants. In the study overall: Donor was one of the participants in the Ad26.COV2.S arm of the COV1001 trial. Study-wide results and limits: Placebo recipients had lower spike-specific TCR breadth than vaccine recipients.

Profiled with immunoSEQ multiplex PCR; TCRdb holds only in-frame clones, not every one. The repertoire consists of around 270,000 clones, with roughly nine tenths occurring once and the leading ten covering just under 3%. Sample treatment: 19 received Ad26.COV2.S at low or high dose, single or two shots; several received placebo; per-sample allocation not given. Collection of samples fell on day 63 after the first vaccine or placebo injection. An 18-55-year-old adult in Boston served as donor. Expressing Wuhan-strain SARS-CoV-2 spike, an Ad26 vector served as the vaccine. Concerning this clone: What it recognizes is unknown.

This CDR3 spans 15 amino acids. Germline-derived CDR1 and CDR2 are KGHSH and LQKENI. The V gene end was trimmed by 3 bases and the J gene end by 5 bases; junction bases not matched to a gene: 5. The sequencing used peripheral blood, collected in a trial of Ad26.COV2.S vaccine versus placebo. The chain recombines TRBV18 with TRBJ2-1, with 9 bases that match TRBD1. The source is a person between 18 and 65 years old who received the Ad26.COV2.S COVID-19 vaccine or a placebo. The CDR3 reads CASSPDRGGHNEQFF. CDR3 nucleotide sequence: TGTGCCAGCTCACCCGACAGGGGGGGTCACAATGAGCAGTTCTTC.